Shown below are 32 T cell receptor beta chains from a single sample sequenced in a study of blood T cell repertoires in COVID-19. Method: immunoSEQ multiplex PCR; TCRdb's copy keeps in-frame clones and lacks some. The table has approximately 120,000 clones, about 84% seen once. Material: peripheral blood. Receptors originate from a human donor in a cohort sampled during active COVID-19.

This clone has only one observation. CDR3 sequence (DNA): TGTGCCAGCAGTGAATATCGGACAGGATACACAGATACGCAGTATTTT. Amino acid sequence: CASSEYRTGYTDTQYF. The V call is TRBV2, the J call TRBJ2-3, with 7 bases fitting TRBD1. Trimming took 2 bases from V and 2 from J; bases not matched to a gene: 7. The germline V gene has CDR1 SNHLY and CDR2 FYNNEI. The CDR3 is 16 amino acids.

This chain links TRBV11-2 with TRBJ2-5; TRBD1 agrees at 9 bases. Trimming took 4 bases from V and 2 from J; bases not matched to a gene: 14. Germline V gene sequence: CDR1 SGHAT, CDR2 FQNNGV. The CDR3 has 18 residues. CDR3 sequence: CASSSPLIQGAPQETQYF. In nucleotides, the CDR3 is TGTGCCAGCAGCTCGCCCCTGATACAGGGGGCACCACAAGAGACCCAGTACTTC.

The gene calls are TRBV2 and TRBJ2-3, with 8 bases matching TRBD2. The junction had 18 bases not matched to a gene; V was cut back by 10 bases and J by 9 bases. Per germline, CDR1 SNHLY and CDR2 FYNNEI. The CDR3 length is 15 residues. CDR3 bases: TGTGCCACGCCTGTCCATGGGCGGGGGGTCGAAACGCAGTATTTT. Its translation is CATPVHGRGVETQYF.

In DNA form, the CDR3 reads TGTGCCAGCAGGCCGGGAGGGACCCATGAAGCTTTCTTT. Translated: CASRPGGTHEAFF. This chain joins TRBV12-3 or TRBV12-4 and TRBJ1-1, with TRBD1 as a possible D gene (5 bases). The CDR3 is made up of 13 amino acids. V lost 6 bases and J 7 bases, leaving 15 bases between the germline ends.

The V call is TRBV27, the J call TRBJ2-1; 7 bases agree with TRBD2. The germline gives CDR1 MNHEY, CDR2 SMNVEV (reference sequence). The CDR3 totals 14 residues. Losses at the gene ends were 4 bases for V and 1 base for J; bases not matched to a gene: 1. In nucleotides, the CDR3 is TGTGCCAGCAGTTCGGGAGGTTCCTACAATGAGCAGTTCTTC. Translation: CASSSGGSYNEQFF.

The chain is built from TRBV11-3 and TRBJ2-2; TRBD2 agrees at 9 bases. V was pared by 6 bases and J by 4 bases, with 3 bases of the junction left unmatched. The CDR3 is 14 residues long. Germline loops: CDR1 SGHNT, CDR2 YENEEA. CDR3 in amino acids: CASSSGSGTGELFF. The CDR3 DNA is TGTGCCAGCAGTAGCGGGAGTGGCACCGGGGAGCTGTTTTTT. Full variable domain (missing parts from reference TRBV11-3 and TRBJ2-2): EAGVVQSPRYKIIEKKQPVAFWCNPISGHNTLYWYLQNLGQGPELLIRYENEEAVDDSQLPKDRFSAERLKGVDSTLKIQPAELGDSAVYLCASSSGSGTGELFFGEGSRLTVL.

This chain links TRBV4-3 with TRBJ1-1; 9 bases fit TRBD1. The germline V gene encodes CDR1 LGHNA and CDR2 YSLEER. V lost 4 bases, J lost 3 bases, and 3 bases stayed unmatched. The CDR3 contains 14 residues. CDR3 nucleotides: TGCGCCAGCAGCCTTGACAGGGGGGACACTGAAGCTTTCTTT. It translates to CASSLDRGDTEAFF.

The CDR3 nucleotides read TGTGCCAGCAGCCTAACGGGACTAGCGGGAAGAGAGACCCAGTACTTC. It yields the protein CASSLTGLAGRETQYF. V usage is TRBV7-9 and J usage is TRBJ2-5, with 13 bases that match TRBD2. Per the germline V gene, CDR1 is SEHNR and CDR2 is FQNEAQ (reference sequence). This CDR3 is 16 amino acids long. The V segment lost 5 bases and the J segment 4 bases; nucleotides outside the gene matches: 7.

The V gene is TRBV5-4, the J gene TRBJ2-3; 10 nucleotides align to TRBD1. The CDR3 covers 16 residues. Germline-derived CDR1 and CDR2 are SGHNT and YYREEE (reference sequence). The V segment lost 4 bases and the J segment 4 bases; nucleotides outside the gene matches: 9. The CDR3, as DNA: TGTGCCAGCAGCCTAACCGGGACAGGGGACCCAGATACGCAGTATTTT. The encoded protein is CASSLTGTGDPDTQYF.

The sample holds one count of this clone. DNA for the CDR3: TGTGCCAGCAGCTTGATCCGTGGGGGAGGAAGAGTTGGCACTGAAGCTTTCTTT. This gives the protein CASSLIRGGGRVGTEAFF. The chain employs TRBV5-4 and TRBJ1-1; perhaps TRBD1 as D (5 bases). The ends were cut back, 1 base at V and 4 bases at J, with 23 bases in the middle. Germline lookup yields CDR1 SGHNT and CDR2 YYREEE (reference sequence). The CDR3 has 18 amino acids.

The chain joins TRBV2 to TRBJ2-5, with 7 nucleotides matching TRBD2. The J segment lost 5 bases and the V segment lost 6 bases, leaving 6 bases of the junction unmatched. The CDR3 is made up of 13 amino acids. Germline lookup yields CDR1 SNHLY and CDR2 FYNNEI. The CDR3 protein is CASRATSQETQYF. The DNA for the CDR3 is TGTGCCAGCAGGGCGACTAGCCAGGAGACCCAGTACTTC.

V usage is TRBV3-1 (or the pseudogene TRBV3-2) and J usage is TRBJ1-5, with TRBD1 identical over 7 bases. In germline, CDR1 is LGHDT, CDR2 YNNKEL (reference sequence). Trimming removed 2 bases from V and 7 bases from J; junction bases left unmatched: 11. The CDR3 runs 16 residues. CDR3 protein: CASSQYLPGGSQPQHF. The CDR3 DNA is TGTGCCAGCAGCCAATATCTTCCAGGGGGTAGCCAGCCCCAGCATTTT.

The V and J genes are TRBV5-1 and TRBJ1-4, with TRBD1 matching over 7 bases. Germline trimming cut 0 bases from V and 7 bases from J; bases unmatched to any gene: 3. The length of the CDR3 is 14 residues. Germline assignment: CDR1 SGHRS and CDR2 YFSETQ. CDR3 DNA sequence: TGCGCCAGCAGCTTGGAGGGGGCGCGTGAAAAACTGTTTTTT. Amino acid sequence: CASSLEGAREKLFF. Full variable domain (outside the CDR3, taken from reference TRBV5-1 and TRBJ1-4): KAGVTQTPRYLIKTRGQQVTLSCSPISGHRSVSWYQQTPGQGLQFLFEYFSETQRNKGNFPGRFSGRQFSNSRSEMNVSTLELGDSALYLCASSLEGAREKLFFGSGTQLSVL.

The V call is TRBV5-4, the J call TRBJ2-7; D not certain. V lost 2 bases, J lost 1 base, and 16 bases lay in between. Germline V lookup: CDR1 SGHNT, CDR2 YYREEE (reference sequence). The length of the CDR3 is 16 residues. The CDR3 region has the DNA TGTGCCAGCAGCTTATCTGGTCCCTACGATTCCTACGAGCAGTACTTC. Its protein product is CASSLSGPYDSYEQYF.

This rearrangement joins TRBV7-9 to TRBJ2-7; unclear D gene. The CDR3 consists of 12 residues. Per germline, CDR1 SEHNR and CDR2 FQNEAQ (reference sequence). Between the trimmed V and J ends, which lost 6 bases and 4 bases, there was a span of 10 bases. DNA for the CDR3: TGTGCCAGCAGGGGCGTTGCTTACGAGCAGTACTTC. Translated: CASRGVAYEQYF. Supplemented by reference TRBV7-9 and TRBJ2-7, the full variable domain reads DTGVSQNPRHKITKRGQNVTFRCDPISEHNRLYWYRQTLGQGPEFLTYFQNEAQLEKSRLLSDRFSAERPKGSFSTLEIQRTEQGDSAMYLCASRGVAYEQYFGPGTRLTVT.

The chain couples TRBV30 to TRBJ2-1; 11 bases are a match to TRBD2. CDR3 length: 14 amino acids. Trimming removed 1 base from V and 6 bases from J; junction bases left unmatched: 2. Germline values: CDR1 GTSNPN, CDR2 SVGIG (reference sequence). Written as DNA, the CDR3 is TGTGCCTGGAGTGGACTAGCGGGACGCAATGAGCAGTTCTTC. It codes for CAWSGLAGRNEQFF.

The chain is built from TRBV30 and TRBJ2-3; D call uncertain. This CDR3 has 12 residues. Germline assignment: CDR1 GTSNPN and CDR2 SVGIG (reference sequence). Trimming took 0 bases from V and 6 from J, leaving 7 bases between them. The DNA for the CDR3 is TGTGCCTGGAGTGTACTTCACGATACGCAGTATTTT. It codes for CAWSVLHDTQYF.

The CDR3 loop is CASRTGSFYGYTF. The CDR3 DNA sequence: TGTGCCAGCAGAACAGGGAGCTTCTATGGCTACACCTTC. V gene TRBV28 combines with J gene TRBJ1-2; TRBD1 is a possible D gene (6 bases). Germline assignment: CDR1 MDHEN and CDR2 SYDVKM. Trimming pared 6 bases from V and 4 bases from J, leaving 12 bases between. This CDR3 spans 13 amino acids.

The chain carries TRBV19 and TRBJ2-1; tentatively, D is TRBD2 (5 bases). This CDR3 has 13 residues. The germline V gene encodes CDR1 LNHDA and CDR2 SQIVND (reference sequence). With 4 bases removed from V and 7 bases from J, the gap between germline ends came to 11 bases. This CDR3 is CASSTGNTNEQFF. CDR3 bases: TGTGCCAGTAGTACCGGGAATACGAATGAGCAGTTCTTC.

This clone has a single count. The chain joins TRBV7-2 to TRBJ2-1; 10 bases fit TRBD2. Germline assignment: CDR1 SGHTA and CDR2 FQGNSA. The CDR3 is 19 residues long. V shed 2 bases, J shed 3 bases, and the junction held 13 bases outside the gene matches. The CDR3 nucleotides are TGTGCCAGCAGCTTACTCCCCCCACTACTAGCGGGAAGCTACAATGAGCAGTTCTTC. Translating gives CASSLLPPLLAGSYNEQFF.

V gene TRBV28 combines with J gene TRBJ1-3; 8 nucleotides line up with TRBD1. The CDR3 totals 14 residues. J gave up 2 bases and V 7 bases, and 4 bases lay outside the gene matches. The germline CDR1 and CDR2 sequences are MDHEN and SYDVKM. This CDR3 reads CASIRTGPGNTIYF. In nucleotides, the CDR3 is TGTGCCAGCATCAGGACAGGGCCTGGAAACACCATATATTTT.

This chain connects TRBV5-6 to TRBJ1-5, with D possibly matching TRBD1 (6 bases). The CDR3 spans 15 residues. V was trimmed by 0 bases and J by 5 bases, leaving 12 bases between them. Germline CDR1 reads SGHDT; CDR2 reads YYEEEE. The CDR3 DNA reads as TGTGCCAGCAGCTTGGAAGGGGGGGCGGATCAGCCCCAGCATTTT. Protein sequence: CASSLEGGADQPQHF.

The V call is TRBV7-8, the J call TRBJ2-1; 7 bases map to TRBD1. Germline assignment: CDR1 SGHVS and CDR2 FQNEAQ. The CDR3 is made up of 16 amino acids. V lost 5 bases and J lost 5; bases outside the gene matches: 12. The CDR3 protein is CASSPSLGQPHNEQFF. CDR3 nucleotides: TGTGCCAGCAGCCCCTCCCTGGGACAGCCGCACAATGAGCAGTTCTTC.

CDR3 residues: CASSGQGAGNQPQHF. The DNA of the CDR3 is TGTGCCAGCAGTGGACAGGGGGCTGGCAATCAGCCCCAGCATTTT. The chain links TRBV28 to TRBJ1-5, with 11 positions matching TRBD1. Germline V CDR1 and CDR2: MDHEN, SYDVKM. V shed 5 bases and J 2 bases; nucleotides not matched to a gene: 2. The CDR3 is 15 amino acids.

This chain uses TRBV7-9 with TRBJ1-6; 9 bases are shared with TRBD1. J was trimmed by 8 bases and V by 6 bases; bases with no gene match: 5. Germline V gene data show CDR1 as SEHNR and CDR2 as FQNEAQ (reference sequence). The CDR3 is 14 amino acids. The CDR3 sequence: CASRETGGDSPLHF. CDR3 sequence (DNA): TGTGCCAGCAGGGAGACAGGGGGGGATTCACCCCTCCACTTT. Complete variable domain (other parts from reference TRBV7-9 and TRBJ1-6): DTGVSQNPRHKITKRGQNVTFRCDPISEHNRLYWYRQTLGQGPEFLTYFQNEAQLEKSRLLSDRFSAERPKGSFSTLEIQRTEQGDSAMYLCASRETGGDSPLHFGNGTRLTVT.

CDR3 in DNA: TGTGCCTGGAGTGCGATCTTAGCCGACACTGAAGCTTTCTTT. Its protein is CAWSAILADTEAFF. This chain uses TRBV30 with TRBJ1-1; D not certain. Germline CDR1 and CDR2: GTSNPN and SVGIG (reference sequence). This CDR3 contains 14 residues. Trimming cost V 1 base and J 3 bases, with 12 bases left between them.

The chain recombines TRBV28 with TRBJ2-2; 8 positions agree with TRBD2. The CDR3 covers 16 residues. The V gene end was trimmed by 5 bases and the J gene end by 4 bases; junction bases not matched to a gene: 9. The V gene's germline CDR1 is MDHEN and CDR2 SYDVKM. The CDR3 loop is CASSLRRAGGTGELFF. The DNA for the CDR3 is TGTGCCAGCAGTCTCCGGCGGGCGGGGGGCACCGGGGAGCTGTTTTTT.

The genes are TRBV29-1 and TRBJ1-1; D may be TRBD1 (5 bases). Germline V gene data show CDR1 as SQVTM and CDR2 as ANQGSEA. The CDR3 has 13 amino acids. The V gene lost 5 bases and the J gene lost 0 bases, with 10 bases spanning the gap. CDR3 DNA sequence: TGCAGCGTTCTAAGGGACTTGAACACTGAAGCTTTCTTT. It encodes CSVLRDLNTEAFF.

The chain links TRBV28 to TRBJ2-5, with 7 bases that match TRBD2. From germline, CDR1 is MDHEN and CDR2 SYDVKM. CDR3 size: 15 residues. V was pared by 6 bases and J by 5 bases, with 12 bases of the junction left unmatched. For the CDR3, the DNA is TGTGCCAGCAGCTCTCATACCGGGGGGAGGGAGACCCAGTACTTC. Protein: CASSSHTGGRETQYF.

The chain couples TRBV4-1 to TRBJ2-1, with 10 nucleotides matching TRBD2. The CDR3 loop spans 17 amino acids. Germline assignment: CDR1 MGHRA and CDR2 YSYEKL. V shed 4 bases and J 6 bases; nucleotides not matched to a gene: 12. The CDR3 DNA follows: TGCGCCAGCAGCCTCCAGGGGGCTAGCGGGAGTCCCAATGAGCAGTTCTTC. Encoded protein: CASSLQGASGSPNEQFF.

This chain joins TRBV27 and TRBJ1-6; 7 bases are shared with TRBD1. With 3 bases clipped from V and 9 bases from J, the junction kept 8 bases outside the gene matches. Germline V gives CDR1 MNHEY, CDR2 SMNVEV (reference sequence). The CDR3 contains 15 residues. The CDR3 loop reads CASSFTTGSGSPLHF. The CDR3 DNA sequence: TGTGCCAGCAGTTTCACGACAGGGTCTGGTTCACCCCTCCACTTT.

This chain joins TRBV10-3 and TRBJ2-1; D may be TRBD2 (6 bases). In germline, CDR1 is ENHRY, CDR2 SYGVKD. This CDR3 comprises 16 residues. V lost 2 bases to trimming and J lost 6 bases, with 17 bases between them. The CDR3 here is CAISEGGREVGNEQFF. For the CDR3, the DNA is TGTGCCATCAGTGAGGGGGGGAGAGAGGTTGGCAATGAGCAGTTCTTC.